The clone carrying this TCR beta chain was counted a few times. V dropped 6 bases and J dropped 7; count of bases not matched to a gene: 11. The V gene's germline CDR1 is DFQATT and CDR2 SNEGSKA (reference sequence). This CDR3 has 14 amino acids. Semi-nested PCR with Nested Universal Primer A followed constant-region reverse priming of full-length variable regions. TCRdb used MiXCR to reprocess the 5' RACE reads, holding one entry per CDR3 protein. The table includes some 62,000 distinct CDR3 sequences, 25% to 35% detected once. This clonotype originated in a female donor with breast cancer. The material sequenced was tumor-infiltrating naive CD4+ T cells sorted from the breast tumor. Regarding subset: naive CD4+ T cells, CD4+CD45RA+CD25-. The chain recombines TRBV20-1 with TRBJ1-2, with 10 bases aligning to TRBD1. The CDR3 DNA sequence: TGCAGTGCAAGGATGGACAGGGGGGAGGGTGGCTACACCTTC. It specifies CSARMDRGEGGYTF.